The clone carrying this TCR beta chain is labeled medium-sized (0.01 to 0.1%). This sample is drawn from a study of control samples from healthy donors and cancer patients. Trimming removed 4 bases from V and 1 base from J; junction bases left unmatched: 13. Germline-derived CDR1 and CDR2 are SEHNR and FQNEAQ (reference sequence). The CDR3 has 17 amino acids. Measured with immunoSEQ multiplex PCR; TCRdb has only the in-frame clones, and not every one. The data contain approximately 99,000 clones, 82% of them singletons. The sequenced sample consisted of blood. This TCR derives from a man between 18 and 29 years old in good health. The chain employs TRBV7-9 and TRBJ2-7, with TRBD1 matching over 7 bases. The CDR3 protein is CASSSASGGRGSYEQYF. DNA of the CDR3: TGTGCCAGCAGCTCGGCTTCAGGGGGTAGAGGTTCCTACGAGCAGTACTTC.